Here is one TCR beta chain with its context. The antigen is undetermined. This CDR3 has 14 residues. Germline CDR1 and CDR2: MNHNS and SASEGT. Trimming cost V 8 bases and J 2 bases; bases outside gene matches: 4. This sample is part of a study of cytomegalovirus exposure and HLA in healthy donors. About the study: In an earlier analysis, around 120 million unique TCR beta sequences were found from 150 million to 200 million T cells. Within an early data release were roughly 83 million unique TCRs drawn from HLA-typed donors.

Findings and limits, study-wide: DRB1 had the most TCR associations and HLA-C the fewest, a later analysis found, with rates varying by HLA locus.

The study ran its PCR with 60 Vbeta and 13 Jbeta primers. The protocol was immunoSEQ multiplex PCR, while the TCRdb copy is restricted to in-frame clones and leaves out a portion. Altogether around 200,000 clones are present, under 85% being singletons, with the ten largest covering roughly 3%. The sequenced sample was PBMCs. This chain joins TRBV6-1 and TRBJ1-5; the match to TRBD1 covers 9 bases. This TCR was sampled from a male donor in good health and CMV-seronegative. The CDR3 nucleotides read TGTGCCAGCGCGGACAGGGGTGGCAATCAGCCCCAGCATTTT. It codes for CASADRGGNQPQHF.